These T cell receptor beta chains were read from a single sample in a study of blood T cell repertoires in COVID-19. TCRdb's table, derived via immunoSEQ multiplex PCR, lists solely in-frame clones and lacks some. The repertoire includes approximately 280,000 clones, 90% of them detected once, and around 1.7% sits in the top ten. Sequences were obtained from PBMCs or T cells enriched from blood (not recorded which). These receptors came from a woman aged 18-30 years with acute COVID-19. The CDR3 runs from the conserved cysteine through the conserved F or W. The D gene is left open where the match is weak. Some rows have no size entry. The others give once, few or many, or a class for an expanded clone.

DNA: TGCGCCAGCAGTTACGGACAGGGCGTCTACAATGAGCAGTTCTTC
CDR3: CASSYGQGVYNEQFF
size: -
J: TRBJ2-1
V: TRBV4-3
D: TRBD1

DNA: TGTGCCAGCAGTGAGACTAACACCGGGGAGCTGTTTTTT
CDR3: CASSETNTGELFF
size: -
J: TRBJ2-2
V: TRBV6-4
D: -

DNA: TGTGCCAGCAGCCCGCAGGGGGTCACCGGGGAGCTGTTTTTT
CDR3: CASSPQGVTGELFF
size: -
J: TRBJ2-2
V: TRBV7-8
D: TRBD1

DNA: TGTGCCACCAGCAGAGCTAGCGGAACCTTCACAGATACGCAGTATTTT
CDR3: CATSRASGTFTDTQYF
size: -
J: TRBJ2-3
V: TRBV15
D: TRBD2

DNA: TGTGCCAGCAGCGGAAGGGGGCTCGGTTCAGAGCAGTACTTC
CDR3: CASSGRGLGSEQYF
size: -
J: TRBJ2-7
V: TRBV5-4
D: TRBD1

DNA: TGTGCCAGCACCCTCGGACTAGCGGGAGTCGAGCAGTACTTC
CDR3: CASTLGLAGVEQYF
size: -
J: TRBJ2-7
V: TRBV28
D: TRBD2

DNA: TGTGCCAGTAGTATAGACTCAGGGGGCGTAAGGAATGAGCAGTTCTTC
CDR3: CASSIDSGGVRNEQFF
size: -
J: TRBJ2-1
V: TRBV19
D: TRBD1

DNA: TGTGCCAGCGGCCGGGAGATCAATAATTCACCCCTCCACTTT
CDR3: CASGREINNSPLHF
size: -
J: TRBJ1-6
V: TRBV6-5
D: -

DNA: TGCGCCAGCAGCCAAGAGGTAAAAACACCCTACGAGCAGTACTTC
CDR3: CASSQEVKTPYEQYF
size: -
J: TRBJ2-7
V: TRBV4-3
D: -

DNA: TGTGCCAGCAGTTACTCAGAGCGGAGCTCCTACAATGAGCAGTTCTTC
CDR3: CASSYSERSSYNEQFF
size: once
J: TRBJ2-1
V: TRBV6-5
D: -

DNA: TGTGCCAGCAGCTCCAGGGTTAATCAGCCCCAGCATTTT
CDR3: CASSSRVNQPQHF
size: once
J: TRBJ1-5
V: TRBV7-2
D: -

DNA: TGTGCCAGCAGTTTGCAGGGGGCAGGGAACGAGCAGTACTTC
CDR3: CASSLQGAGNEQYF
size: -
J: TRBJ2-7
V: TRBV28
D: TRBD1

DNA: TGCGCCAGCAGCCACACCCCCGATTCGACCTACGAGCAGTACTTC
CDR3: CASSHTPDSTYEQYF
size: -
J: TRBJ2-7
V: TRBV5-1
D: -

DNA: TGTGCCAGCAGCCCCACTTGGAGCGACGAGCAGTACTTC
CDR3: CASSPTWSDEQYF
size: -
J: TRBJ2-7
V: TRBV14
D: -

DNA: TGTGCCAGCAGAAAACTAGCGGGAGTTAGTGCAGATACGCAGTATTTT
CDR3: CASRKLAGVSADTQYF
size: -
J: TRBJ2-3
V: TRBV2
D: TRBD2